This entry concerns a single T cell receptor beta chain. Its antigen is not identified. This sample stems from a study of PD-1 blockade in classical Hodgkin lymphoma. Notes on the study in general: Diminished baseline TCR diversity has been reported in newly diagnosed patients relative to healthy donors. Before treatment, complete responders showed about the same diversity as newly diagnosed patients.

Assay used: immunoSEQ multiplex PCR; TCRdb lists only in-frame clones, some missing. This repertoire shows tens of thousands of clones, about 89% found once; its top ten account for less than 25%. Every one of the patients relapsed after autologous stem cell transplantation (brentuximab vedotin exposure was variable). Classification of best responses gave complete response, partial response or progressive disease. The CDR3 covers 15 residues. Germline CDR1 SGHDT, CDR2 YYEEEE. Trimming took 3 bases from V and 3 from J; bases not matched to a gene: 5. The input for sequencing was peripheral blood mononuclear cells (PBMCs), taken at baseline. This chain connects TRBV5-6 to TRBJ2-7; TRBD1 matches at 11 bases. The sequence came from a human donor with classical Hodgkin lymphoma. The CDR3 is CASSWTGTGGYEQYF. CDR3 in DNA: TGTGCCAGCAGCTGGACCGGGACAGGGGGCTACGAGCAGTACTTC.